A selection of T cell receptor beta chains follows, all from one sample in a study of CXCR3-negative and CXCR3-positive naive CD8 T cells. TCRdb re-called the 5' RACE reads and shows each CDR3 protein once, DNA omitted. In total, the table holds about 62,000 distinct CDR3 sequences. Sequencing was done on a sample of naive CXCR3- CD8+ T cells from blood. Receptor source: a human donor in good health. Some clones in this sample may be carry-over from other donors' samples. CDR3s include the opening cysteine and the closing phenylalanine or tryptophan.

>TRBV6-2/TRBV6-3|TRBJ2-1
CASNRGNQGVDYNEQFF
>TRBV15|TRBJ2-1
CATSRELTYNEQFF
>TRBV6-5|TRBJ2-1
CASSPQSGRPDEQFF
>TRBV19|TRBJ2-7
CASSADGGGIAYEQYF
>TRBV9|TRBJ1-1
CASSVGTGFPNTEAFF
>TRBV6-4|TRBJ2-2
CASSEREQEATGELFF
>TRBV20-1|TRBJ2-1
CSALAGTGLNEQFF
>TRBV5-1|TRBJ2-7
CASSLGLGGTYEQYF
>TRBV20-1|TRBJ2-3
CSARVGRASRGTDTQYF
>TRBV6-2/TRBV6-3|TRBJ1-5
CASGPLWGEVQPQHF
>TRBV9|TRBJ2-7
CASSAEDRSTYEQYF
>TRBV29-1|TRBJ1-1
CSVGSQGPEAMNTEAFF
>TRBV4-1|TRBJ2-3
CASSLSGGARDTQYF
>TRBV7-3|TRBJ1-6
CASSSTMNSPLHF
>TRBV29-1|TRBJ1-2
CSANTGFGYTF
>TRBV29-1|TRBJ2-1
CSGGGGPDMPRYNEQFF
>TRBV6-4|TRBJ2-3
CASSSSGGASTQYF
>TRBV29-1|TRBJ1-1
CSVEDRDLTEAFF
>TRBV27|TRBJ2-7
CATKGGGADEQYF
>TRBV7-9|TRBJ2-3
CASSLAALAGTSTDTQYF
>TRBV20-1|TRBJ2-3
CSAEGTSNTDTQYF
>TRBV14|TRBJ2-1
CASSQTWGHWLNEQFF
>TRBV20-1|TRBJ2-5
CSARAFSGQETQYF
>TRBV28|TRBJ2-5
CASSLGPSVQETQYF
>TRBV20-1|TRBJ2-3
CSAARLAGVIRTDTQYF
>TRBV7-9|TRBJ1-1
CASTDRGSEAFF
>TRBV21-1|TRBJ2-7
CASRGRHYEQYF
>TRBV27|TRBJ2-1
CASSSLVDNEQFF
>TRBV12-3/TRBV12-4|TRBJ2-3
CASSKRGAPDTQYF
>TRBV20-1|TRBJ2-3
CSARGLLAWTDTQYF
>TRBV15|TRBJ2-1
CATSRGQGSYNEQFF
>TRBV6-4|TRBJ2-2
CASSDSSRHTGELFF
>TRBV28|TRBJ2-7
CASSLWASYEQYF
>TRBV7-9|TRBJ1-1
CASSSGAEAFF
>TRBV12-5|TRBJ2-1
CASGLVPLTGTGLVHEQFF
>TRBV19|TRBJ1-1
CASIIRGTPEAFF
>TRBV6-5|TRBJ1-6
CASSRDTSYNSPLHF
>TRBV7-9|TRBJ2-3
CASSWPDRGGLGDTQYF
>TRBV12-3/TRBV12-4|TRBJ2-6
CASSPYGANVLTF
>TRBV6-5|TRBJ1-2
CASSSDIIYGYTF
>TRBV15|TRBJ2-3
CATSTRSSTDTQYF
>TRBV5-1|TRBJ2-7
CASSDTTGVYEQYF